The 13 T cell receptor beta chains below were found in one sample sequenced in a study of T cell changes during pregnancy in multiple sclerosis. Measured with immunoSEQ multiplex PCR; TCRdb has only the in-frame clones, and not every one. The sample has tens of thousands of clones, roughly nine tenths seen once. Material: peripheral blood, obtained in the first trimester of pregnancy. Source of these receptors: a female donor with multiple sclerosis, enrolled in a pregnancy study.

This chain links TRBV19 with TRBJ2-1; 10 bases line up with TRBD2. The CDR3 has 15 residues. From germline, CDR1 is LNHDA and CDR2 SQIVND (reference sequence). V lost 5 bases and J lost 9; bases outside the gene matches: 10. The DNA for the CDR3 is TGTGCCAGTAGTGCCTTAGCGGGAGGAATGGGTGAGCAGTTCTTC. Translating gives CASSALAGGMGEQFF.

CDR3 residues: CASSIREGPHEQYF. CDR3 nucleotides: TGTGCCAGCAGTATACGGGAGGGCCCCCACGAGCAGTACTTC. The genes are TRBV25-1 and TRBJ2-7; TRBD2 aligns across 8 bases. The CDR3 runs 14 residues. V was pared by 5 bases and J by 5 bases, with 8 bases of the junction left unmatched. Germline V gene data show CDR1 as MGHDK and CDR2 as SYGVNS.

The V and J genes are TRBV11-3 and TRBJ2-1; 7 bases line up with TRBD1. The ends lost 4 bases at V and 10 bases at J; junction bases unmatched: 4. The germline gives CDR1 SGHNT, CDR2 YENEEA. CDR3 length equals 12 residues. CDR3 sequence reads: CASSSTGLEQFF. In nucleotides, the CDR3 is TGTGCCAGCAGCTCGACAGGGTTGGAGCAGTTCTTC. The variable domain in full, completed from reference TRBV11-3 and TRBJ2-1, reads EAGVVQSPRYKIIEKKQPVAFWCNPISGHNTLYWYLQNLGQGPELLIRYENEEAVDDSQLPKDRFSAERLKGVDSTLKIQPAELGDSAVYLCASSSTGLEQFFGPGTRLTVL.

CDR3 region: CASSHQGTVYGYTF. CDR3 DNA: TGCGCCAGCAGCCACCAGGGGACAGTCTATGGCTACACCTTC. This chain uses TRBV4-3 with TRBJ1-2, with 7 nucleotides matching TRBD1. Per the germline V gene, CDR1 is LGHNA and CDR2 is YSLEER. The CDR3 is made up of 14 amino acids. The V segment lost 3 bases and the J segment 4 bases; nucleotides outside the gene matches: 5.

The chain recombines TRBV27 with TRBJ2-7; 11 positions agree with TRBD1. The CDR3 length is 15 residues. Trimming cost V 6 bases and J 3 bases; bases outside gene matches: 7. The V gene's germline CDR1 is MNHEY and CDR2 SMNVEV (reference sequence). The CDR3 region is CASRNGQGALYEQYF. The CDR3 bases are TGTGCCAGCAGAAATGGACAGGGGGCCCTCTACGAGCAGTACTTC.

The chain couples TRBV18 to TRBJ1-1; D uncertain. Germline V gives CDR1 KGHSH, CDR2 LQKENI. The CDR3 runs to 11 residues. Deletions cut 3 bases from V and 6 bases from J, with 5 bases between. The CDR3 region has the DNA TGTGCCAGCTCACCGGGCCCTGAAGCTTTCTTT. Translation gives CASSPGPEAFF.

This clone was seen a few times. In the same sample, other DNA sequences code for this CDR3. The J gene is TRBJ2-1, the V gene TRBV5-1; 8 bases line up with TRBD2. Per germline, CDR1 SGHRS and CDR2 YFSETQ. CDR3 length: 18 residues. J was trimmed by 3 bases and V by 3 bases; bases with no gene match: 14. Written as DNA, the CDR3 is TGCGCCAGCAGCTCGCTAGCGGGTTCGTCATCAAACTACAATGAGCAGTTCTTC. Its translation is CASSSLAGSSSNYNEQFF.

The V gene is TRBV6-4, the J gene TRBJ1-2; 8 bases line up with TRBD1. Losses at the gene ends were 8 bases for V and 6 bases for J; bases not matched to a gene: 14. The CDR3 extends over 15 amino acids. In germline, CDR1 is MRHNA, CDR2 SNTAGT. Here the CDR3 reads CASRRSGSGGDGYTF. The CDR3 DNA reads TGTGCCAGCCGACGAAGTGGATCAGGGGGCGATGGCTACACCTTC.

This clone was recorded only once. The CDR3 DNA follows: TGTGCCAGCAGCACGGGGGTTAAAGATACGCAGTATTTT. Residues: CASSTGVKDTQYF. The chain recombines TRBV7-3 with TRBJ2-3; tentatively, D is TRBD2 (6 bases). Germline CDR1 is SGHTA and CDR2 is FQGTGA. The CDR3 sequence is 13 residues long. The V end lost 5 bases, the J end lost 5 bases, and 11 bases lay between the germline ends.

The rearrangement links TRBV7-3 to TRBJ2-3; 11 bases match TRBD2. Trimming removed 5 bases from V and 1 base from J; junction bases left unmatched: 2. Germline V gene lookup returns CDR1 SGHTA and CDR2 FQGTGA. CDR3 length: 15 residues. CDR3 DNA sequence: TGTGCCAGCAGCCCACTAGCGGGAGGCACAGATACGCAGTATTTT. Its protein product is CASSPLAGGTDTQYF.

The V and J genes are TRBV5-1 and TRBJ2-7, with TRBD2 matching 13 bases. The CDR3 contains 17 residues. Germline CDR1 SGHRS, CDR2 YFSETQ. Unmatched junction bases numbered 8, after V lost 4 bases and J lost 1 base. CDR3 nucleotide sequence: TGCGCCAGCAGCACAAGGACTAGCGGGGGTCTATCCTACGAGCAGTACTTC. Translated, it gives CASSTRTSGGLSYEQYF.

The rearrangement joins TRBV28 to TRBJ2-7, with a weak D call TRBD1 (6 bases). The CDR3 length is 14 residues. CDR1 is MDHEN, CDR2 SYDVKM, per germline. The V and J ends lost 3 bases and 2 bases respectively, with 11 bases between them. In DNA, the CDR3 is TGTGCCAGCAGTTTTTGGCAGGGGACCTACGAGCAGTACTTC. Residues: CASSFWQGTYEQYF.

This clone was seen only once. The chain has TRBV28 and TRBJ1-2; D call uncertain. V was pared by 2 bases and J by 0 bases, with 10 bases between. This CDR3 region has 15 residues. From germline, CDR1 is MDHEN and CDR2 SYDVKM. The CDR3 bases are TGTGCCAGCAGTTTAAAAAGGAGGGCTAACTATGGCTACACCTTC. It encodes CASSLKRRANYGYTF.